This is a list of T cell receptor beta chains from one sample in a study of shared clonotypes between healthy human individuals. The data were produced by immunoSEQ multiplex PCR, yet TCRdb's version contains in-frame clones alone and is incomplete. The sample has more than 2 million clones, 85% to 95% seen once. Material: naive CD8+ T cells from PBMCs. These receptors came from a man younger than 35 in good health. Some clones in this sample may be carry-over from other donors' samples. Both conserved end residues are part of each CDR3. The D gene is left open where the match is weak. Only part of the rows carry a size: once, few, many, or a class if the clone is expanded.

TRBJ2-5	.	.	14	TRBV27	TGTGCCAGCAGCCAATGGACCGGCGGGGAGACCCAGTACTTC	CASSQWTGGETQYF
TRBJ1-2	.	few	13	TRBV5-1	TGCGCCAGCAGCTTGGAGGCAGGGCATGGCTACACCTTC	CASSLEAGHGYTF
TRBJ1-1	.	.	15	TRBV18	TGTGCCAGCTCACCACAGGACAGCAAGAACACTGAAGCTTTCTTT	CASSPQDSKNTEAFF
TRBJ1-5	TRBD1	.	15	TRBV27	TGTGCCAGCAGTTGGACAGGGACGGGCAATCAGCCCCAGCATTTT	CASSWTGTGNQPQHF
TRBJ2-1	.	.	14	TRBV9	TGTGCCAGCAGCGCCTGGACTGGCTACAATGAGCAGTTCTTC	CASSAWTGYNEQFF
TRBJ2-7	.	.	13	TRBV7-6	TGTGCCAGCAGCTTCCTCGGGTCCTACGAGCAGTACTTC	CASSFLGSYEQYF
TRBJ2-5	.	.	15	TRBV4-1	TGCGCCAGCAGCCAAGATAAGGGTGACCAAGAGACCCAGTACTTC	CASSQDKGDQETQYF
TRBJ2-2	.	.	19	TRBV5-6	TGTGCCAGCAGCTTGGGCAGGACAGCAACCTTTGGGGACACCGGGGAGCTGTTTTTT	CASSLGRTATFGDTGELFF
TRBJ2-1	.	.	17	TRBV4-1	TGCGCCAGCAGCCAAGAAGACGGGACCGATTCCTACAATGAGCAGTTCTTC	CASSQEDGTDSYNEQFF
TRBJ2-7	.	.	14	TRBV27	TGTGCCAGCAGGGTTAGGTGGGGAGGCGGCGAGCAGTACTTC	CASRVRWGGGEQYF
TRBJ1-2	.	.	14	TRBV4-1	TGCGCCAGCAGCCAAGGAGTTGCTGTGGGGGGCTACACCTTC	CASSQGVAVGGYTF
TRBJ1-5	.	.	14	TRBV7-9	TGTGCCAGCAGCTCGGGTTATAGCAATCAGCCCCAGCATTTT	CASSSGYSNQPQHF
TRBJ2-1	.	.	12	TRBV29-1	TGCAGCCCCGGAAAGAGTTGGAATGAGCAGTTCTTC	CSPGKSWNEQFF
TRBJ2-1	.	.	15	TRBV7-8	TGTGCCAGCAGCCGTACTCGGGCCTCCTACAATGAGCAGTTCTTC	CASSRTRASYNEQFF
TRBJ1-1	TRBD1	.	13	TRBV29-1	TGCAGCGGAAACAGGGGGCGCGGGACTGAAGCTTTCTTT	CSGNRGRGTEAFF
TRBJ1-5	TRBD1	.	20	TRBV4-2	TGTGCCAGCAGCCAAATGAGGGGACAGAAATTATCTTCGCCAAATCAGCCCCAGCATTTT	CASSQMRGQKLSSPNQPQHF
TRBJ2-7	TRBD1	.	14	TRBV6-1	TGTGCCAGCAGTGCCTGGGACAGCTCCTACGAGCAGTACTTC	CASSAWDSSYEQYF
TRBJ2-7	.	.	16	TRBV6-1	TGTGCCAGCAGTGAACCGCCGTCGAGCGGGCTGTACGAGCAGTACTTC	CASSEPPSSGLYEQYF
TRBJ1-1	.	.	14	TRBV7-6	TGTGCCAGCAGCTGGCCAGGGGAAGCGGGTGAAGCTTTCTTT	CASSWPGEAGEAFF
TRBJ2-7	.	.	12	TRBV9	TGTGCCAGCAGCCCCTACTCCTACGAGCAGTACTTC	CASSPYSYEQYF
TRBJ2-7	TRBD2	.	15	TRBV10-3	TGTGCCATCAGTGAGTCTGCTAGCGGGAGGGACGAGCAGTACTTC	CAISESASGRDEQYF
TRBJ1-5	.	few	13	TRBV30	TGTGCCTGGAGTACATCTAGCAATCAGCCCCAGCATTTT	CAWSTSSNQPQHF
TRBJ2-7	.	once	15	TRBV27	TGTGCCAGCAGTTCGAGAGCAGGAAACTCCTACGAGCAGTACTTC	CASSSRAGNSYEQYF
TRBJ1-5	.	.	15	TRBV28	TGTGCCAGCAGTTTTAAGGGTGTCTCTAGTCAGCCCCAGCATTTT	CASSFKGVSSQPQHF
TRBJ2-5	TRBD2	.	16	TRBV4-1	TGCGCCAGCAGGCGGACTAGCGGGAGCGTTGGAGAGACCCAGTACTTC	CASRRTSGSVGETQYF
TRBJ1-1	.	.	14	TRBV4-1	TGCGCCAGCAGCCAAGATTCAGGGTCCACTGAAGCTTTCTTT	CASSQDSGSTEAFF
TRBJ2-3	TRBD1	once	18	TRBV5-1	TGCGCCAGCAGCCTGGTTATTCTTGACAGGGGAGCAACAGATACGCAGTATTTT	CASSLVILDRGATDTQYF
TRBJ2-7	.	.	16	TRBV4-2	TGTGCCAGCAGCCAAGAGGATCCGGGTAGCGGTTACGAGCAGTACTTC	CASSQEDPGSGYEQYF
TRBJ2-7	TRBD1	.	13	TRBV7-9	TGTGCCAGCAGCGCCGGGACAGACTACGAGCAGTACTTC	CASSAGTDYEQYF
TRBJ1-5	.	.	16	TRBV2	TGTGCCAGCAGAGGGTGGGAGACGGATCCCCCCAGGCCCCAGCATTTT	CASRGWETDPPRPQHF
TRBJ2-3	.	.	13	TRBV7-3	TGTGCCAGCAGCCAGGGGGGCGCAGATACGCAGTATTTT	CASSQGGADTQYF
TRBJ1-1	.	.	14	TRBV15	TGTGCCACCAGCCTCCGCTCGTGGGGCACTGAAGCTTTCTTT	CATSLRSWGTEAFF
TRBJ2-7	TRBD1	.	16	TRBV15	TGTGCCACCAGCAGAGTGCCGACAGGGCCTTCCTACGAGCAGTACTTC	CATSRVPTGPSYEQYF
TRBJ2-7	.	.	12	TRBV7-2	TGTGCCAGCAGTCAGGGTACCTACGAGCAGTACTTC	CASSQGTYEQYF
TRBJ2-3	.	.	16	TRBV5-8	TGTGCCAGCAGCCGGCCGCCCACCCGGGCGCTGAATACGCAGTATTTT	CASSRPPTRALNTQYF
TRBJ2-1	.	.	16	TRBV5-1	TGCGCCAGCAGCTTGGACAGACGCCTCTCCTACAATGAGCAGTTCTTC	CASSLDRRLSYNEQFF
TRBJ1-1	.	.	17	TRBV13	TGTGCCAGCAGCTTACTTGACACAAAAAGGGGAAACACTGAAGCTTTCTTT	CASSLLDTKRGNTEAFF
TRBJ2-1	.	.	15	TRBV4-2	TGTGCCAGCAGCTTTGATCGGACCCCGAACAATGAGCAGTTCTTC	CASSFDRTPNNEQFF
TRBJ2-7	.	.	12	TRBV2	TGTGCCAGCAGTGGTAGTGACTACGAGCAGTACTTC	CASSGSDYEQYF
TRBJ2-7	TRBD1	.	14	TRBV19	TGTGCCAGTAGTACCCGGGACAGGTGGCACGAGCAGTACTTC	CASSTRDRWHEQYF
TRBJ2-1	TRBD2	.	18	TRBV5-6	TGTGCCAGCAGCCCCCCAGGAAGGTCTAGCGGATACTACAATGAGCAGTTCTTC	CASSPPGRSSGYYNEQFF
TRBJ1-2	TRBD1	.	16	TRBV9	TGTGCCAGCAGCGTAGAAGGCAGGGGGGCGGTCTATGGCTACACCTTC	CASSVEGRGAVYGYTF